A single sample gave rise to the 3 T cell receptor beta chains below, sequenced in a study of a mutant IDH1 vaccine in newly diagnosed glioma. Assay: immunoSEQ multiplex PCR; the TCRdb copy retains only in-frame clones and omits some. The repertoire holds about 40,000 clones, with approximately 83% as singletons. Time point denoted: week 35, safety follow-up. Doses consisted of 300 ug of mutant IDH1 20-mer peptide each, paired with topical imiquimod. Their target antigens are unknown. Sample: PBMCs, taken from a glioma patient whose treatment included an IDH1 peptide vaccine. All receptors derive from a woman aged 45 to 65 with glioma.

V gene TRBV5-1 combines with J gene TRBJ2-3; TRBD1 matches 7 bases. Germline V gene sequence: CDR1 SGHRS, CDR2 YFSETQ. With 0 bases clipped from V and 2 bases from J, the junction kept 9 bases outside the gene matches. This CDR3 comprises 17 residues. The CDR3 sequence is CASSLAAGQAYTDTQYF. The CDR3 DNA reads TGCGCCAGCAGCTTGGCTGCCGGACAGGCCTACACAGATACGCAGTATTTT.

The chain is built from TRBV28 and TRBJ1-1; D remains unclear. CDR3 size: 12 residues. Trimming shortened V by 2 bases and J by 11 bases, and 12 bases separated the two germline ends. Germline-derived CDR1 and CDR2 are MDHEN and SYDVKM. The CDR3 loop is CASSLPGSSAFF. In DNA, the CDR3 is TGTGCCAGCAGTTTACCGGGAAGTAGCGCTTTCTTT.

This chain links TRBV10-3 with TRBJ2-2, with 8 bases lining up with TRBD1. Germline V gene lookup returns CDR1 ENHRY and CDR2 SYGVKD. This CDR3 region has 15 residues. V was clipped by 4 bases and J by 5 bases; unmatched bases: 6. CDR3 amino acids: CAISAGQGGTGELFF. Here the CDR3 DNA reads TGTGCCATCAGTGCCGGACAGGGCGGGACCGGGGAGCTGTTTTTT.